This TCR beta chain derives from a study of T cell responses to AZD1222 COVID-19 vaccine. Whole-study results and caveats: At baseline, just a handful of AZD1222 recipients tested seropositive. Reportedly, nearly half the spike-specific TCRs target unmutated variant regions. The peak T cell response came first, and repertoires were sampled only after it.

In the case of this clone: The antigen is not known.

The ends were cut back, 2 bases at V and 2 bases at J, with 15 bases in the middle. The germline V gene encodes CDR1 MDHEN and CDR2 SYDVKM. The CDR3 spans 16 residues. TCRdb's table, derived via immunoSEQ multiplex PCR, lists solely in-frame clones and lacks some. Of around 130,000 clones listed, around 94% are singletons. Sequences were derived from peripheral blood, sampled on day 0 of AZD1222 vaccination. The rearrangement links TRBV28 to TRBJ1-2; tentative D call: TRBD1 (5 bases). The receptor comes from an adult in good health. As DNA, the CDR3 is TGTGCCAGCAGTTTAGACCGGGACGGCATCAACTATGGCTACACCTTC. Amino acids: CASSLDRDGINYGYTF.